This entry concerns a single T cell receptor beta chain. The data belong to a study of shared clonotypes between healthy human individuals. Terminally differentiated effector memory CD45RA+ cells were left out of the naive CD8 fraction, which was CD45RO-negative and positively selected for CCR7. TCRdb keeps only in-frame clones here, not all; method: immunoSEQ multiplex PCR. The table shows around 2,000,000 clones, with about 93% occurring only once. V was shortened by 6 bases and J by 2 bases, with 12 bases between the two germline ends. Germline CDR1 reads MNHNY; CDR2 reads SVGAGI (reference sequence). The CDR3 is made up of 14 amino acids.

Input material: naive CD8+ T cells from PBMCs. This sequence originates from a man aged 18 to 35 in good health. Some clones in this sample may be carry-over from other donors' samples. This rearrangement joins TRBV6-6 to TRBJ2-3; either TRBD1 or TRBD2 may fit D (5 bases each). The chain's CDR3 is CASSPGPNTDTQYF. The CDR3 DNA is TGTGCCAGCAGCCCGGGACCCAACACAGATACGCAGTATTTT.